Given below is one TCR beta chain in context. The study recruited people aged about 18 to 89 years across approximately 25 US areas. The recovered donors of Cohort 3 showed two negative PCRs, clearance, or symptom resolution. Trimming cost V 1 base and J 1 base, with 5 bases left between them. CDR1 and CDR2 from the germline V gene are LNHNV and YYDKDF (reference sequence). This CDR3 has 13 amino acids. This entry comes from a study of blood T cell repertoires in COVID-19. About the research overall: Acute and convalescent COVID-19 samples came from the United States, Italy and Spain.

In the source study's methods: For nucleated cells, counts were estimated from reference gene primer amplification. TCRdb's table, derived via immunoSEQ multiplex PCR, lists solely in-frame clones and lacks some. V and J calls and clone size are those listed in that table; D and trimming were worked out from the DNA. This sample has 250,000 or so clones, with about 80% found just once. The receptor's source is a man aged 50-60 years who had recovered from COVID-19. Sequenced input: PBMCs or T cells enriched from blood (not recorded which). This chain connects TRBV15 to TRBJ2-7, with D maybe TRBD1 (5 bases). CDR3 region: CATSRGTSYEQYF. In DNA form, the CDR3 reads TGTGCCACCAGCAGAGGGACATCCTACGAGCAGTACTTC. Variable domain in full (rest from reference TRBV15 and TRBJ2-7): DAMVIQNPRYQVTQFGKPVTLSCSQTLNHNVMYWYQQKSSQAPKLLFHYYDKDFNNEADTPDNFQSRRPNTSFCFLDIRSPGLGDTAMYLCATSRGTSYEQYFGPGTRLTVT.